This TCR beta chain was sequenced during a study of OX40 agonist ivuxolimab in advanced cancers. Study in general: It was ivuxolimab, an agonistic anti-OX40 (CD134) antibody, that patients were treated with.

The V gene's germline CDR1 is SGHRS and CDR2 YFSETQ. The CDR3 has 17 residues. Trimming pared 2 bases from V and 0 bases from J, leaving 12 bases between. About this clone itself: Antigen specificity is unknown.

Systemic immunosuppression or autoimmune disease history was grounds to exclude patients. Sequenced by immunoSEQ multiplex PCR; TCRdb stores in-frame clones only, minus some. The sample records 57,000 or so clones, 85% to 90% being singletons. Regarding the study as a whole: The work left the antigen specificity of expanded peripheral T cells undetermined. At 0.1 to 3.0 mg/kg, CD4+ and CD8+ blood T cells expanded clonally by week 6.

Source: CD4+ or CD8+ T cells sorted from blood, taken in a trial of the OX40 agonist ivuxolimab. The chain is built from TRBV5-1 and TRBJ1-6, with a weak D call TRBD1 (6 bases). The clonotype was recovered from an adult with an advanced solid tumor such as melanoma, head and neck, liver or kidney cancer. CDR3 coding DNA: TGCGCCAGCAGCTTACAGGGCCCTAGCTCCTATAATTCACCCCTCCACTTT. Translated: CASSLQGPSSYNSPLHF.